Reported below is one TCR beta chain. Antigen unknown. The cDNA had a unique molecular identifier and a template-switch universal primer site. TCRdb itself ran the 5' RACE reads through MiXCR, one entry per CDR3 protein. The sample shows 200,000 to 250,000 distinct CDR3 sequences, roughly 7% of them seen only once. The CDR3 length is 15 residues. Per germline, CDR1 SGHRS and CDR2 YFSETQ. Losses at the gene ends were 0 bases for V and 7 bases for J; bases not matched to a gene: 5. This sample stems from a study of identical twins. Points from the study as a whole: Twin sharing of out-of-frame TCR alpha was underestimated by models in monozygotic pairs.

These data also formed part of another study, on yellow fever vaccine responses in identical twins.

The rearrangement joins TRBV5-1 to TRBJ2-1, with 9 nucleotides matching TRBD2. This receptor was identified in a woman between 18 and 30 years old in good health. Sequencing was done on a sample of memory (CD45RO+) T cells sorted from blood. CDR3 region: CASSLASGRKNEQFF. CDR3 DNA: TGCGCCAGCAGCTTGGCCAGCGGGAGGAAAAATGAGCAGTTCTTC.